This T cell receptor (beta chain) was sequenced during a study of shared clonotypes between healthy human individuals. Study-level background: Donors consisted of two women and a few men between 18 and 49.

The CDR3 runs to 16 residues. Germline lookup yields CDR1 LNHNV and CDR2 YYDKDF (reference sequence). Losses at the gene ends were 0 bases for V and 2 bases for J; bases not matched to a gene: 2. A note on this clone: Its antigen is not known.

The method was immunoSEQ multiplex PCR; TCRdb's version includes in-frame clones alone and lacks a portion of them. The repertoire holds about 2.4 million clones, with roughly 93% as singletons. Study-wide points: Clonotype sharing among donors, it was expected, would be affected by sequencing depth. In having few donors, the study represented limited genetic and exposure-history diversity. Rarefaction revealed incomplete sorted-subset sequencing despite large depth.

This clonotype was sampled from a man aged 18 to 29 in good health. Some clones in this sample may be carry-over from other donors' samples. The sample taken for sequencing was naive CD4+ T cells from PBMCs. Subset meaning: CD45RA+ positively selected. The rearrangement uses TRBV15 and TRBJ2-7; 12 positions agree with TRBD2. CDR3 protein: CATSRELAGGPYEQYF. The CDR3, as DNA: TGTGCCACCAGCAGAGAACTAGCGGGAGGTCCCTACGAGCAGTACTTC.